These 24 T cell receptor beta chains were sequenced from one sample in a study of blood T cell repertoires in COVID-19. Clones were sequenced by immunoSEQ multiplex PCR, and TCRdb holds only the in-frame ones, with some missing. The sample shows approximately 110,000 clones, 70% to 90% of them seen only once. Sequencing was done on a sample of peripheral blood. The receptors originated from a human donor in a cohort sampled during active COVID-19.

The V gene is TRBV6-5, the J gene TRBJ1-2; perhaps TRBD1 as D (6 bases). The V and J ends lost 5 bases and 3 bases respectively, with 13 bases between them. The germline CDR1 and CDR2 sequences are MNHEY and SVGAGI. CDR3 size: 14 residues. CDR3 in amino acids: CASSPQGQYYGYTF. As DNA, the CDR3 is TGTGCCAGCAGTCCCCAAGGACAGTACTATGGCTACACCTTC.

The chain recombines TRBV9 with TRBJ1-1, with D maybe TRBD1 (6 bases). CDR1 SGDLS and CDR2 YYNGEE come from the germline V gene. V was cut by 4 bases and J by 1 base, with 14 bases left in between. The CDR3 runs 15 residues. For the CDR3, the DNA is TGTGCCAGCAGCTATACCGGGACACCGAACACTGAAGCTTTCTTT. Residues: CASSYTGTPNTEAFF. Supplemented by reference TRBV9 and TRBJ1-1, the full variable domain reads DSGVTQTPKHLITATGQRVTLRCSPRSGDLSVYWYQQSLDQGLQFLIQYYNGEERAKGNILERFSAQQFPDLHSELNLSSLELGDSALYFCASSYTGTPNTEAFFGQGTRLTVV.

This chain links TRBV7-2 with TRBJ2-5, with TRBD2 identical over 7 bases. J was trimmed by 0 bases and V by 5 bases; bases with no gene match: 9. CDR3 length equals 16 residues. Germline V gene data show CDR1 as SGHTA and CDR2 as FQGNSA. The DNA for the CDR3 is TGTGCCAGCAGCACCTCGTTAGCGGGCCACCAAGAGACCCAGTACTTC. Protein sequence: CASSTSLAGHQETQYF.

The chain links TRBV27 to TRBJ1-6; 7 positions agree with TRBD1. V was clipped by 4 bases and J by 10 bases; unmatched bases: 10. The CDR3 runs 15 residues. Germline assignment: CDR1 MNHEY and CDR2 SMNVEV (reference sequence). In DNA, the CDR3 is TGTGCCAGCAGTTCGATCCAGGGGGGCCGGTCACCCCTCCACTTT. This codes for CASSSIQGGRSPLHF.

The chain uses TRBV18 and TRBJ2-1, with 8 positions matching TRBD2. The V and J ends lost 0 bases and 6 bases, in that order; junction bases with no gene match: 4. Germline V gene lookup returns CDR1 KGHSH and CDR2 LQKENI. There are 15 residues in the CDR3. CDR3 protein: CASSPPGLGINEQFF. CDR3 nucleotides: TGTGCCAGCTCACCACCGGGACTAGGTATCAATGAGCAGTTCTTC.

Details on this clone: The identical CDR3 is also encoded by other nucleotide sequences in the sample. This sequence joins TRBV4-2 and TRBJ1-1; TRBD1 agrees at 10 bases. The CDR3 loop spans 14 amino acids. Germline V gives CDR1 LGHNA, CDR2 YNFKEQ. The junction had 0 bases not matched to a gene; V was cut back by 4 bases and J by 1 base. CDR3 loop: CASSRDRGNTEAFF. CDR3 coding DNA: TGTGCCAGCAGCCGGGACAGGGGGAACACTGAAGCTTTCTTT.

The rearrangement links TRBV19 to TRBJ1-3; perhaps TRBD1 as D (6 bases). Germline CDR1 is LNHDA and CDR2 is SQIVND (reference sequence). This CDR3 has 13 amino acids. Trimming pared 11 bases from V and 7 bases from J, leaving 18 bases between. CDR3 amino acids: CASWGQGLNTIYF. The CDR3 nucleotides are TGTGCCTCCTGGGGGCAGGGTCTCAACACCATATATTTT. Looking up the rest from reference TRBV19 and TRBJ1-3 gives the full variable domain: DGGITQSPKYLFRKEGQNVTLSCEQNLNHDAMYWYRQDPGQGLRLIYYSQIVNDFQKGDIAEGYSVSREKKESFPLTVTSAQKNPTAFYLCASWGQGLNTIYFGEGSWLTVV.

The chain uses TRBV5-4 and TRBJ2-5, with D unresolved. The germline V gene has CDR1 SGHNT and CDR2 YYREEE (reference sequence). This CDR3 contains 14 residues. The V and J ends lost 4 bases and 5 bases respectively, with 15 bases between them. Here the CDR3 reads CASSVRWSGETQYF. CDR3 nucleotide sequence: TGTGCCAGCAGCGTAAGGTGGTCCGGGGAGACCCAGTACTTC.

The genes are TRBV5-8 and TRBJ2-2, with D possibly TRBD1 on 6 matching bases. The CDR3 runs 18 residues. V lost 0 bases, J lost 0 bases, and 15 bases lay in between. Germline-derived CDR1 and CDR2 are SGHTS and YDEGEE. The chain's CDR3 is CASSLAGRAGANTGELFF. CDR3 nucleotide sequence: TGTGCCAGCAGCTTGGCCGGACGGGCAGGGGCGAACACCGGGGAGCTGTTTTTT.

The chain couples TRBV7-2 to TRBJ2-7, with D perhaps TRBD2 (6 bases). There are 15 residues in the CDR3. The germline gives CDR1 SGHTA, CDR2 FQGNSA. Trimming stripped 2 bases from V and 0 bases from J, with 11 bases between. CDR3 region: CASSLMGGSSYEQYF. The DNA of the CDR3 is TGTGCCAGCAGCTTAATGGGGGGAAGCTCCTACGAGCAGTACTTC.

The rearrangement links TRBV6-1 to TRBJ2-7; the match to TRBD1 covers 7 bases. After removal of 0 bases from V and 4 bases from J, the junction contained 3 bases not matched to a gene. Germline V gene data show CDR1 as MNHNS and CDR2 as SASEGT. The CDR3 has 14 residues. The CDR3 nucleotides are TGTGCCAGCAGTGAAGCAGGGACAGAATACGAGCAGTACTTC. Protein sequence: CASSEAGTEYEQYF.

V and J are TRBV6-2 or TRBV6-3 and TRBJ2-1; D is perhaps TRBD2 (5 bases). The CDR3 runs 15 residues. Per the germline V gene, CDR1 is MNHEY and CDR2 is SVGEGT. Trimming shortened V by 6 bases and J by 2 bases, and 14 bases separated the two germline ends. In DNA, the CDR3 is TGTGCCAGCAGACCTCTTCGGACTCCCTACAATGAGCAGTTCTTC. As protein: CASRPLRTPYNEQFF.

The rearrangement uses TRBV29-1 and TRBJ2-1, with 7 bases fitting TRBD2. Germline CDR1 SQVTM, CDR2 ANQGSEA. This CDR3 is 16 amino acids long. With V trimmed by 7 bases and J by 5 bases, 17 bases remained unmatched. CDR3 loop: CSGNPLRSGDNNEQFF. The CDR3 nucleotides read TGCAGCGGGAACCCGCTGAGGAGCGGGGATAACAATGAGCAGTTCTTC.

CDR3 nucleotides: TGTGCCAGCAGCCCGTTAGAGGGCCGCCTCTACGAGCAGTACTTC. It specifies CASSPLEGRLYEQYF. The chain carries TRBV21-1 and TRBJ2-7; the listed D gene, TRBD2, was not tested against the DNA. TRBV21-1 is classified as a pseudogene. This CDR3 is 15 amino acids long.

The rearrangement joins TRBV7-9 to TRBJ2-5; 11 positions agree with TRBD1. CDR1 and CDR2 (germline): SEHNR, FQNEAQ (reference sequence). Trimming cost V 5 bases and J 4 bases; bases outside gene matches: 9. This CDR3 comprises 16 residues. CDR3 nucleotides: TGTGCCAGCAGCGCATATGGACAGGGGGCTAGAGAGACCCAGTACTTC. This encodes CASSAYGQGARETQYF.

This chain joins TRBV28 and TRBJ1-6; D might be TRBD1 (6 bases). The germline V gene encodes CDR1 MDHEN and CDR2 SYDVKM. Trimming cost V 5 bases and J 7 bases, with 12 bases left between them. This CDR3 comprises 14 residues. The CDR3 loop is CASSPGVSNSPLHF. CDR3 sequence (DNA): TGTGCCAGCAGTCCAGGGGTGAGCAATTCACCCCTCCACTTT.

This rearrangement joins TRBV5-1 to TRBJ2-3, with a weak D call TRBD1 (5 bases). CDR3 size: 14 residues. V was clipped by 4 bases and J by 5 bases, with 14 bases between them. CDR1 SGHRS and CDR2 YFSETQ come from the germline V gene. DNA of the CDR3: TGCGCCAGCAGCCCGGCCAGGGTCAAAGATACGCAGTATTTT. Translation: CASSPARVKDTQYF.

CDR3 region: CASSLGQGLPPAYEQYF. CDR3 DNA: TGTGCCAGCAGCCTGGGACAGGGTCTACCCCCGGCCTACGAGCAGTACTTC. The chain is built from TRBV13 and TRBJ2-7; 9 nucleotides align to TRBD1. The CDR3 length is 17 residues. V lost 5 bases, J lost 2 bases, and 13 bases stayed unmatched. Per germline, CDR1 PRHDT and CDR2 FYEKMQ (reference sequence).

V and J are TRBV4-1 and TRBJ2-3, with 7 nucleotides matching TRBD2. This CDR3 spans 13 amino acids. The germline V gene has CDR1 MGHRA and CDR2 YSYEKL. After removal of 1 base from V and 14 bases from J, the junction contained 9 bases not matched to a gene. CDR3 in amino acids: CASSQGRTSNPYF. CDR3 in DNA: TGCGCCAGCAGCCAAGGGCGGACTAGTAATCCGTATTTT.

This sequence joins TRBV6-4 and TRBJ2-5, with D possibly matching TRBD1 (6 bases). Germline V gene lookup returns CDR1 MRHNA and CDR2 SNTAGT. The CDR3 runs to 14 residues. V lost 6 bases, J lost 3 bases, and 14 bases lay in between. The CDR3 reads CASRRPTGEETQYF. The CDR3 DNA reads TGTGCCAGCAGACGTCCGACAGGAGAAGAGACCCAGTACTTC.

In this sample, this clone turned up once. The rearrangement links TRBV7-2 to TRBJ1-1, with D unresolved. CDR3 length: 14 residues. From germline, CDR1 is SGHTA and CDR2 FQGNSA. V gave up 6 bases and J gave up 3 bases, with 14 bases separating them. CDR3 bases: TGTGCCAGCAGGCCCGGAGGGCCCTACACTGAAGCTTTCTTT. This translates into CASRPGGPYTEAFF.

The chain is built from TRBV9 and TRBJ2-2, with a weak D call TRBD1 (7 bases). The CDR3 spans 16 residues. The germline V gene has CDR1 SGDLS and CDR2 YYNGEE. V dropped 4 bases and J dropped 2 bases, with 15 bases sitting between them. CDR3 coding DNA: TGTGCCAGCAGCCCGACCCAGGGGGGCAACACCGGGGAGCTGTTTTTT. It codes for CASSPTQGGNTGELFF.

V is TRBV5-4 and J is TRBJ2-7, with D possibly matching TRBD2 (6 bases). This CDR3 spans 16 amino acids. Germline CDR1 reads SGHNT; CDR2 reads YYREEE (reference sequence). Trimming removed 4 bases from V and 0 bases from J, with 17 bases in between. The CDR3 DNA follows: TGTGCCAGCAGCCCGAGTCCTAGCGCCTACTCCTACGAGCAGTACTTC. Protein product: CASSPSPSAYSYEQYF.

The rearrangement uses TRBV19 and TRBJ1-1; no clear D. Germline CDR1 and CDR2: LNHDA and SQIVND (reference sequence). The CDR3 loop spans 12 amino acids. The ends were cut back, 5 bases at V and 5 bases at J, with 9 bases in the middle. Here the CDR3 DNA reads TGTGCCAGTAGTGCACAGCGGACTGAAGCTTTCTTT. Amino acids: CASSAQRTEAFF.